The present T cell receptor beta chain was sequenced within a study of T cells in Graves' hyperthyroidism and ophthalmopathy (dated by TCRdb to about 2019). Background on the whole study: Peripheral blood was collected at initial diagnosis, before any treatment. After blood sampling, hyperthyroidism patients were treated with methimazole at a starting dose of 30 mg daily, and ophthalmopathy patients were treated with high-dose intravenous methylprednisolone. In addition, the study compared T-cell repertoires in thyroid tissue and in blood from over 5 Graves' hyperthyroidism patients. TCR Vbeta CDR3 sequencing of approximately 140 peripheral blood samples (fewer than 45 ophthalmopathy, roughly 74 hyperthyroidism and roughly 17 progressor patients) is reported in the paper. The 100 discovery patients were randomly divided into training and test sets at a 7:3 ratio. Whether ophthalmopathy could be predicted prospectively was tested in an independent validation cohort made up of about 20 hyperthyroidism patients plus 17 patients who later progressed to ophthalmopathy. A discovery cohort of about 100 patients, approximately 44 with Graves' ophthalmopathy and under 60 with stable Graves' hyperthyroidism, was used to find distinguishing TCR V-J signatures.

TCR beta CDR3 regions were amplified from RNA transcripts. The first round of RT-PCR for the TCR CDR3 was performed with the HTBI primer set and the Qiagen OneStep RT-PCR kit. Libraries were constructed in a second round of multiplex PCR, after which size selection and purification were carried out. The libraries were sequenced on an Illumina HiSeq2000 using paired-end 100 bp reads. The authors' pipeline ran thus. SOAPnuke was used to process the raw data, with reads discarded if the reads contained adapters or uncalled bases, had a mean Phred below 15, or lacked an exact constant-primer or identifier match. High-quality paired reads were merged with COPE v1.2.5, and unique nucleotide sequences were defined as clonotypes. MiTCR v1.1 was used to align clonotypes to the IMGT TRBV, TRBD and TRBJ reference segments. The analysis was restricted to V-J combinations with a frequency above 0.0001, which together covered 99% to 99.2% of the repertoires. The TCS score was defined as the ratio of F50 (clonal expansion) to E x V (chaos), calculated using BLOSUM62-based TCRdist between CDR3 peptides within each V-J. Welch's t-statistics and random forest reduced around 510 V-J features to 13, which were used in a naive Bayes classifier (R e1071). Using fastp trimming at Q25 and MiXCR clonotype assembly, TCRdb reanalyzed the public sequencing data and kept in-frame beta chains. Each entry is one CDR3 protein sequence, shown with its most common DNA and genes. In this record, the V and J calls reflect TCRdb's handling and not the investigators' own analysis. The sample profile shows fewer than 450,000 distinct CDR3 sequences; less than 20% of them were found once. Around 40% of the sample rests with the top ten.

In the ophthalmopathy patients, disease was moderately to severely active, with a Clinical Activity Score of 3 or more, a NOSPECS grade of 4 or more, and a duration of less than 3 months. Exclusion was applied to patients with uncontrolled infections, other autoimmune diseases, pregnancy or lactation. Clinical symptoms, serum thyroxine and TRAb, thyroid ultrasound, and orbital computed tomography formed the basis for the diagnoses. PBMCs were isolated from 10 ml of fresh peripheral blood by Ficoll-Paque density gradient centrifugation. Total RNA was extracted with Trizol reagent, and quality was checked on an Agilent 2100 Bioanalyzer. The paper's findings and limits, for the study overall: Most expanded thyroid clonotypes (frequency above 0.001) were also detected in blood, a finding suggesting that blood repertoires may reflect thyroid immune responses. No statistical method was used to set the sample size in advance, and investigators knew the group allocation. In validation, the model predicted progression to ophthalmopathy with 60% to 71% sensitivity and about 73% specificity, a median of approximately 6.5 months before onset. A 13 V-J signature model separated ophthalmopathy from stable hyperthyroidism, with just over 85% sensitivity and roughly 82% specificity in cross-validation and 80%/75% in testing.

Trimmed from V: 4 bases; trimmed from J: 8 bases; junction bases lacking a gene match: 7. The CDR3 starts with the cysteine, ends with the phenylalanine, and has 13 residues. Of all the DNA, just the CDR3 is kept, 39 bases in frame from base 1. The germline V gene encodes CDR1 DFQATT and CDR2 SNEGSKA (reference sequence). This clonotype has ten or more counts. Its antigen specificity is not known. Base qualities are missing; no much larger clone stands one base away. This receptor chain uses TRBV20-1 and TRBJ1-1, with 10 junctional bases fitting TRBD1. The specimen was blood. This receptor was identified in a young man with Graves' ophthalmopathy. The sequence in DNA is TGCAGTGCTATAGACAGGGGGCCGACCGAAGCTTTCTTT. It is translated as CSAIDRGPTEAFF.